This T cell receptor beta chain was obtained from a study of T cells in tuberculosis. Whole-study findings and limits: Smaller alpha distances in active tuberculosis partly reflected shorter CDR3-alpha lengths.

Profiling relied on immunoSEQ multiplex PCR, and the TCRdb table lists in-frame clones only, not all of them. The top ten hold roughly 10% of the sample, which has tens of thousands of clones, approximately 93% seen once. This clone was detected only a few times. Its matching antigen is unknown. Time point: new active TB diagnosis, blood taken before or within 7 days of starting treatment. Patients were newly diagnosed, HIV-seronegative, and aged 18 or older. The germline CDR1 and CDR2 sequences are SGHAT and FQNNGV. The CDR3 is 15 amino acids. The germline V and J ends were trimmed by 5 bases and 8 bases, with 16 bases remaining between them.

The receptor's source is an adult with tuberculosis. The sample consisted of PBMCs, taken at tuberculosis diagnosis. The chain has TRBV11-2 and TRBJ1-6; D gene unclear. This chain's CDR3 is CASSRGGIGYSPLHF. The CDR3 DNA follows: TGTGCCAGCAGCCGTGGAGGCATAGGGTATTCACCCCTCCACTTT.